Following are 21 T cell receptor beta chains from one sample sequenced in a study of shared clonotypes between healthy human individuals. This table comes from immunoSEQ multiplex PCR, and its TCRdb copy is limited to in-frame clones, with some not included. The profile shows roughly 1,100,000 clones, around four fifths of them singletons. The sample was memory CD4+ T cells sorted from blood. Subset given: CD45RA-negative fraction. All receptors derive from a man aged 18 to 35 in good health.

The chain links TRBV5-1 to TRBJ1-4; no clear D. The CDR3 sequence is 13 residues long. The germline V gene encodes CDR1 SGHRS and CDR2 YFSETQ. The V end lost 9 bases, the J end lost 8 bases, and 17 bases lay between the germline ends. The CDR3 nucleotides are TGCGCCATCTCGGTTGGGATTCGGGAAAAACTGTTTTTT. Translating gives CAISVGIREKLFF.

The chain is built from TRBV30 and TRBJ1-5, with D possibly matching TRBD1 (5 bases). Trimming left V 3 bases short and J 13 bases short, with 28 bases between. Germline lookup yields CDR1 GTSNPN and CDR2 SVGIG (reference sequence). The CDR3 consists of 16 residues. CDR3 amino acids: CAWSERVTRGHSSQHF. Written as DNA, the CDR3 is TGTGCCTGGAGCGAAAGGGTTACAAGGGGTCACAGCTCTCAGCATTTT.

The chain combines TRBV5-4 with TRBJ2-1, with D tentatively TRBD1 (6 bases). Looked up from germline, CDR1 is SGHNT and CDR2 is YYREEE (reference sequence). Trimming took 4 bases from V and 4 from J, leaving 9 bases between them. The CDR3 runs to 13 residues. CDR3 bases: TGTGCCAGCAGCGTTCAGGGGTACAATGAGCAGTTCTTC. Its protein is CASSVQGYNEQFF. Combining the CDR3 with reference TRBV5-4 and TRBJ2-1 gives the whole variable domain ETGVTQSPTHLIKTRGQQVTLRCSSQSGHNTVSWYQQALGQGPQFIFQYYREEENGRGNFPPRFSGLQFPNYSSELNVNALELDDSALYLCASSVQGYNEQFFGPGTRLTVL.

This chain links TRBV7-2 with TRBJ1-2; D uncertain. Germline-derived CDR1 and CDR2 are SGHTA and FQGNSA. The germline V and J ends were trimmed by 1 base and 6 bases, with 9 bases remaining between them. This CDR3 has 13 residues. The CDR3 DNA follows: TGTGCCAGCAGCTTAGGACACCCGGATGGCTACACCTTC. As protein: CASSLGHPDGYTF.

This clone was detected only a few times. V usage is TRBV5-6 and J usage is TRBJ2-3, with D possibly called TRBD1 or TRBD2 (6 bases each). Germline loops: CDR1 SGHDT, CDR2 YYEEEE. V was pared by 0 bases and J by 2 bases, with 16 bases between. The CDR3 sequence is 17 residues long. In DNA form, the CDR3 reads TGTGCCAGCAGCTTGGCCCCCATCGGGGGCCCCACAGATACGCAGTATTTT. Protein: CASSLAPIGGPTDTQYF.

The V gene is TRBV2, the J gene TRBJ2-7; D ambiguous. This CDR3 is built from 11 residues. The V gene lost 5 bases and the J gene lost 5 bases, with 7 bases spanning the gap. Germline V CDR1 and CDR2: SNHLY, FYNNEI. The CDR3 DNA is TGTGCCAGCAGTCTCTACGACGAGCAGTACTTC. The encoded protein is CASSLYDEQYF.

The J gene is TRBJ2-5, the V gene TRBV30, with 10 positions matching TRBD1. This CDR3 is 13 amino acids long. Trimming took 5 bases from V and 2 from J; bases not matched to a gene: 2. From germline, CDR1 is GTSNPN and CDR2 SVGIG (reference sequence). This chain's CDR3 is CAWEGQGQETQYF. The CDR3 DNA sequence: TGTGCCTGGGAGGGACAGGGGCAAGAGACCCAGTACTTC.

The chain couples TRBV28 to TRBJ2-5; D call uncertain. CDR1 is MDHEN, CDR2 SYDVKM, per germline. Deletions cut 3 bases from V and 2 bases from J, with 10 bases between. The length of the CDR3 is 14 residues. This CDR3 reads CASSFLGIQETQYF. The CDR3 bases are TGTGCCAGCAGTTTCTTAGGGATACAAGAGACCCAGTACTTC.

This clone turned up a few times. At the DNA level, this CDR3 is encoded by other sequences in the same sample as well. The rearrangement joins TRBV5-1 to TRBJ2-5; 8 nucleotides line up with TRBD1. The CDR3 has 15 amino acids. With 0 bases clipped from V and 5 bases from J, the junction kept 6 bases outside the gene matches. Germline V gives CDR1 SGHRS, CDR2 YFSETQ. This CDR3 is CASSLGTGTGETQYF. CDR3 DNA sequence: TGCGCCAGCAGCTTGGGGACAGGGACCGGGGAGACCCAGTACTTC.

CDR3 loop: CASSGGQGGNQPQHF. Written as DNA, the CDR3 is TGTGCCAGCAGCGGGGGACAGGGTGGCAATCAGCCCCAGCATTTT. The V gene is TRBV9, the J gene TRBJ1-5; 9 nucleotides match TRBD1. CDR3 size: 15 residues. The trim removed 3 bases at V and 2 bases at J, leaving 3 bases unmatched. CDR1 and CDR2 (germline): SGDLS, YYNGEE.

V usage is TRBV9 and J usage is TRBJ2-2, with TRBD2 identical over 13 bases. Trimming at V came to 1 base and at J to 6 bases, leaving 3 bases not matched to a gene. CDR3 length: 16 residues. Germline V gene sequence: CDR1 SGDLS, CDR2 YYNGEE. The CDR3 protein is CASSVRLAGGPGELFF. The CDR3 DNA reads TGTGCCAGCAGCGTAAGACTAGCGGGGGGTCCCGGGGAGCTGTTTTTT.

This clone was seen a handful of times. The CDR3 protein is CASSFPGTSNEQYF. CDR3 in DNA: TGTGCCAGCAGTTTTCCCGGGACTAGTAACGAGCAGTACTTC. The rearrangement joins TRBV27 to TRBJ2-7; 8 positions match TRBD2. V was pared by 3 bases and J by 5 bases, with 6 bases of the junction left unmatched. CDR1 and CDR2 from the germline V gene are MNHEY and SMNVEV (reference sequence). This CDR3 spans 14 amino acids.

In this sample, this clone turned up once. The chain combines TRBV30 with TRBJ2-5, with 8 bases lining up with TRBD2. The V segment lost 0 bases and the J segment 5 bases; nucleotides outside the gene matches: 14. The CDR3 runs to 17 residues. Germline CDR1 is GTSNPN and CDR2 is SVGIG (reference sequence). The CDR3 nucleotides are TGTGCCTGGAGTGTAATAAGGACTAGCAATTCCCAGGAGACCCAGTACTTC. It is translated as CAWSVIRTSNSQETQYF.

The V call is TRBV4-1, the J call TRBJ2-4; 7 bases agree with TRBD1. The V gene end was trimmed by 0 bases and the J gene end by 11 bases; junction bases not matched to a gene: 13. Germline V gene lookup returns CDR1 MGHRA and CDR2 YSYEKL. The CDR3 covers 16 residues. CDR3 in amino acids: CASSQDRNVQGSLQYF. Written as DNA, the CDR3 is TGCGCCAGCAGCCAAGATAGAAATGTACAGGGGAGCCTTCAGTACTTC.

A remark on this clone: A single base is all that separates this from a far larger clone, so a read error is likely. The same CDR3 also results from other DNA sequences found in this sample. The rearrangement joins TRBV5-1 to TRBJ2-6; D gene unclear. The length of the CDR3 is 15 residues. Trimming pared 1 base from V and 0 bases from J, leaving 5 bases between. CDR1 is SGHRS and CDR2 is YFSETQ in the germline V gene. CDR3 protein: CASSLRSSGANVLTF. The CDR3 region has the DNA TGCGCCAGCAGCTTGAGGAGCTCTGGGGCCAACGTCCTGACTTTC. The full variable domain, in which reference TRBV5-1 and TRBJ2-6 provide the parts outside the CDR3, is KAGVTQTPRYLIKTRGQQVTLSCSPISGHRSVSWYQQTPGQGLQFLFEYFSETQRNKGNFPGRFSGRQFSNSRSEMNVSTLELGDSALYLCASSLRSSGANVLTFGAGSRLTVL.

The rearrangement joins TRBV5-5 to TRBJ1-4; perhaps TRBD1 as D (6 bases). The CDR3 consists of 14 residues. Germline V lookup: CDR1 SGHKS, CDR2 YYEKEE (reference sequence). Trimming removed 6 bases from V and 5 bases from J, with 14 bases in between. The CDR3 coding sequence is TGTGCCAGCACTTTCGACAGGATAAATGAAAAACTGTTTTTT. Encoded protein: CASTFDRINEKLFF.

This clone was counted between two and nine times. The chain employs TRBV7-9 and TRBJ2-5; D unclear. Deletions cut 5 bases from V and 5 bases from J, with 18 bases between. Germline V gene lookup returns CDR1 SEHNR and CDR2 FQNEAQ (reference sequence). The CDR3 is made up of 15 amino acids. For the CDR3, the DNA is TGTGCCAGCAGCGTCAACAGACTTCAAGGCGAGACCCAGTACTTC. Amino acids: CASSVNRLQGETQYF.

Concerning this clone: The same CDR3 arises from other DNA sequences in this sample as well. V is TRBV4-3 and J is TRBJ2-1; 8 bases are a match to TRBD2. Germline CDR1 LGHNA, CDR2 YSLEER. The J segment lost 0 bases and the V segment lost 1 base, leaving 5 bases of the junction unmatched. CDR3 size: 17 residues. CDR3 coding DNA: TGCGCCAGCAGCCAAGGGGAGCGGGGGAGCTCCTACAATGAGCAGTTCTTC. It yields the protein CASSQGERGSSYNEQFF.

This chain connects TRBV5-6 to TRBJ1-1; 9 bases are shared with TRBD1. Per germline, CDR1 SGHDT and CDR2 YYEEEE. The ends lost 0 bases at V and 0 bases at J; junction bases unmatched: 3. The CDR3 is made up of 16 amino acids. The CDR3 coding sequence is TGTGCCAGCAGCTTGGGACAGGGGGTCATGAACACTGAAGCTTTCTTT. Translation: CASSLGQGVMNTEAFF.

The V and J genes are TRBV6-1 and TRBJ1-2; D is possibly TRBD1 (5 bases). The germline V gene has CDR1 MNHNS and CDR2 SASEGT. The CDR3 sequence is 15 residues long. Trimming removed 11 bases at V and 5 bases at J, with 24 bases between. The chain's CDR3 is CAGTPSGNGNYGYTF. The CDR3 DNA sequence: TGTGCCGGGACTCCATCGGGGAACGGCAATTATGGCTACACCTTC.

This clone was observed once. The rearrangement uses TRBV7-9 and TRBJ1-2; possible D gene TRBD1, 5 bases. This CDR3 has 12 amino acids. V dropped 3 bases and J dropped 6 bases, with 8 bases sitting between them. Per germline, CDR1 SEHNR and CDR2 FQNEAQ (reference sequence). The CDR3 reads CASSFGGNGYTF. DNA of the CDR3: TGTGCCAGCAGCTTCGGGGGAAATGGCTACACCTTC.